The rows below give T cell receptor beta chains drawn from one sample of a study of cytomegalovirus exposure and HLA in healthy donors. Here immunoSEQ multiplex PCR was the method, and the copy in TCRdb shows in-frame clones only, minus some. The table has some 57,000 clones, over 60% seen once; the top ten hold 5% to 6.5%. The sequencing input was PBMCs. Receptors originate from a woman in her 30s in good health and CMV-seronegative. Both conserved end residues are part of each CDR3. The D gene is left open where the match is weak. Clone size is not always given. Where it is, it says once, few, many or a class for expanded clones.

d_gene,abundance,v_gene,j_gene,CDR3aa,CDR3nt
TRBD2,-,TRBV29-1,TRBJ2-2,CSVEGLAGSTGELFF,TGCAGCGTTGAAGGACTAGCGGGAAGTACCGGGGAGCTGTTTTTT
-,-,TRBV9,TRBJ2-2,CASSRGNTGELFF,TGTGCCAGCAGTCGCGGGAACACCGGGGAGCTGTTTTTT
-,-,TRBV5-1,TRBJ2-1,CASKGLADNEQFF,TGCGCCTCAAAGGGACTGGCTGACAATGAGCAGTTCTTC
TRBD2,-,TRBV5-1,TRBJ2-1,CASSLTRTSGTYNEQFF,TGCGCCAGCAGCCTGACCCGGACTAGCGGGACCTACAATGAGCAGTTCTTC
TRBD2,-,TRBV19,TRBJ2-1,CASTATSGYNEQFF,TGTGCCAGTACTGCCACTAGCGGATACAATGAGCAGTTCTTC
-,-,TRBV27,TRBJ2-7,CASSLTGFGEQYF,TGTGCCAGCAGCCTTACAGGGTTTGGCGAGCAGTACTTC
-,-,TRBV6-5,TRBJ1-2,CASSYSGGPRNYGYTF,TGTGCCAGCAGTTACTCGGGGGGTCCCCGCAACTATGGCTACACCTTC
TRBD2,-,TRBV2,TRBJ2-7,CASSELAGGPHEQYF,TGTGCCAGCAGTGAGCTAGCGGGAGGTCCCCACGAGCAGTACTTC
TRBD2,-,TRBV19,TRBJ2-7,CASSPRAGGIYEQYF,TGTGCCAGTAGTCCCCGTGCGGGAGGGATCTACGAGCAGTACTTC
TRBD2,-,TRBV11-3,TRBJ2-5,CASSPSRLAGETQYF,TGTGCCAGCAGCCCGTCCAGACTAGCGGGAGAGACCCAGTACTTC
TRBD1,-,TRBV10-3,TRBJ1-2,CAISDVRQGADGYTF,TGTGCCATCAGTGATGTTAGACAGGGGGCGGATGGCTACACCTTC
TRBD1,few,TRBV28,TRBJ1-1,CASSRRGMNTEAFF,TGTGCCAGCAGTCGCAGGGGGATGAACACTGAAGCTTTCTTT
-,-,TRBV7-3,TRBJ2-3,CASSLALGADTQYF,TGTGCCAGCAGCTTAGCTCTGGGCGCAGATACGCAGTATTTT
TRBD2,-,TRBV5-4,TRBJ2-3,CASSLVPVAGAGDTQYF,TGTGCCAGCAGCTTAGTACCAGTAGCGGGAGCGGGAGATACGCAGTATTTT
TRBD1,-,TRBV19,TRBJ2-5,CASSIAGGQETQYF,TGTGCCAGTAGTATAGCAGGGGGCCAAGAGACCCAGTACTTC
-,once,TRBV10-3,TRBJ2-1,CAISEFTSSNEQFF,TGTGCCATCAGTGAGTTTACTAGCTCGAATGAGCAGTTCTTC
TRBD1,once,TRBV5-1,TRBJ2-5,CASSSTSDRVIETQYF,TGCGCCAGCAGCTCTACCTCGGACAGGGTAATCGAGACCCAGTACTTC
TRBD2,-,TRBV7-9,TRBJ2-3,CASSSSLAGATTDTQYF,TGTGCCAGCAGCTCTTCATTAGCGGGAGCTACCACAGATACGCAGTATTTT
-,-,TRBV27,TRBJ2-7,CASSPGASYEQYF,TGTGCCAGCAGCCCTGGGGCCTCCTACGAGCAGTACTTC
TRBD2,-,TRBV7-9,TRBJ2-1,CASSRISGRDYNEQFF,TGTGCCAGCAGCCGAATAAGCGGGAGGGATTACAATGAGCAGTTCTTC
TRBD1,-,TRBV29-1,TRBJ1-1,CSVTGQGVGNTEAFF,TGCAGCGTGACGGGACAGGGGGTAGGAAACACTGAAGCTTTCTTT
TRBD2,-,TRBV5-1,TRBJ2-1,CASSLVLAGPLGGNEQFF,TGCGCCAGCAGCTTGGTGCTAGCGGGGCCCCTTGGGGGAAATGAGCAGTTCTTC
-,-,TRBV18,TRBJ2-7,CASSPTLGQEQYF,TGTGCCAGCTCACCAACATTAGGACAAGAGCAGTACTTC
TRBD1,-,TRBV7-6,TRBJ2-5,CASSYGTGGGWGQETQYF,TGTGCCAGCAGCTACGGGACAGGGGGAGGGTGGGGCCAAGAGACCCAGTACTTC
-,-,TRBV14,TRBJ2-7,CASSRLKFSYEQYF,TGTGCCAGCTCTCGGTTAAAGTTCTCCTACGAGCAGTACTTC
TRBD2,once,TRBV11-1,TRBJ2-1,CASSLVSRGRSGEQFF,TGTGCCAGCAGCTTAGTTTCTCGCGGGAGATCGGGTGAGCAGTTCTTC
-,few,TRBV27,TRBJ1-5,CASSSSWGEDAQPQHF,TGTGCCAGCAGTTCCAGTTGGGGGGAGGACGCTCAGCCCCAGCATTTT
-,-,TRBV9,TRBJ1-2,CASSAGPGGYGYTF,TGTGCCAGCAGCGCGGGCCCGGGCGGGTATGGCTACACCTTC
TRBD1,few,TRBV6-5,TRBJ2-1,CASSLGTGYNEQFF,TGTGCCAGCAGTCTCGGGACAGGTTACAATGAGCAGTTCTTC
TRBD2,-,TRBV7-9,TRBJ2-3,CASSLAGGPNTQYF,TGTGCCAGCAGCTTAGCGGGAGGGCCTAATACGCAGTATTTT
-,few,TRBV7-3,TRBJ1-1,CASSLGQNTEAFF,TGTGCCAGCAGCTTAGGACAGAACACTGAAGCTTTCTTT
-,-,TRBV7-8,TRBJ2-2,CASSPPVRGSKAGELFF,TGTGCCAGCAGCCCCCCGGTTAGAGGGAGTAAGGCCGGGGAGCTGTTTTTT
-,-,TRBV5-4,TRBJ2-7,CASSLGAAYEQYF,TGTGCCAGCAGCTTAGGGGCCGCATACGAGCAGTACTTC
-,-,TRBV7-3,TRBJ1-1,CASSLTGANTEAFF,TGTGCCAGCAGCTTAACGGGAGCGAACACTGAAGCTTTCTTT
TRBD2,-,TRBV28,TRBJ2-7,CASSPLAVPSYEQYF,TGTGCCAGCAGTCCTCTAGCGGTTCCTTCCTACGAGCAGTACTTC
TRBD1,-,TRBV9,TRBJ1-4,CASSPPGGSDEKLFF,TGTGCCAGCAGCCCCCCAGGGGGGAGTGATGAAAAACTGTTTTTT
TRBD1,-,TRBV7-9,TRBJ1-1,CASSLKGAMDTEAFF,TGTGCCAGCAGCTTAAAGGGGGCGATGGACACTGAAGCTTTCTTT